This TCR beta chain was observed in a study of blood T cell repertoires in COVID-19. The germline CDR1 and CDR2 sequences are SEHNR and FQNEAQ (reference sequence). The CDR3 is 16 amino acids. V was pared by 6 bases and J by 8 bases, with 22 bases between. Sequencing used immunoSEQ multiplex PCR; TCRdb keeps in-frame clones, though not all of them. Among 90,000 to 95,000 clones listed, approximately 90% were seen once. V is TRBV7-9 and J is TRBJ1-4, with D possibly matching TRBD1 (5 bases). The clonotype was recovered from a woman older than 75 with active COVID-19. The material sequenced was peripheral blood. CDR3 coding DNA: TGTGCCAGCAGGAGTTTAGGGAGCGGGGGAAGCGAAAAACTGTTTTTT. Translation gives CASRSLGSGGSEKLFF. Combining the CDR3 with reference TRBV7-9 and TRBJ1-4 gives the whole variable domain DTGVSQNPRHKITKRGQNVTFRCDPISEHNRLYWYRQTLGQGPEFLTYFQNEAQLEKSRLLSDRFSAERPKGSFSTLEIQRTEQGDSAMYLCASRSLGSGGSEKLFFGSGTQLSVL.